This T cell receptor beta chain was identified in a study of blood T cell repertoires in COVID-19. Overall study context: Donors in the United States, Italy and Spain gave samples during acute or convalescent COVID-19. PBMCs, B-cell-depleted T cells, or T cells provided the cDNA or gDNA that made up the material.

In the authors' workflow: The assay estimated nucleated cells by amplifying reference gene primers. Method: immunoSEQ multiplex PCR; TCRdb's copy keeps in-frame clones and lacks some. D and trimming come from the DNA, and the V and J calls and clone size come from that table. This sample has 150,000 or so clones, with over 65% found just once. Germline V gives CDR1 SGHRS, CDR2 YFSETQ. The CDR3 loop spans 15 amino acids. The V and J ends lost 6 bases and 2 bases, in that order; junction bases with no gene match: 9. The chain recombines TRBV5-1 with TRBJ1-2; TRBD1 agrees at 8 bases. The sequence derives from a man aged 80 or over with acute or convalescent COVID-19. Sequencing was carried out using peripheral blood. For the CDR3, the DNA is TGCGCCAGCAACCCAGGGGGCAGCGGAAACTATGGCTACACCTTC. Encoded protein: CASNPGGSGNYGYTF.